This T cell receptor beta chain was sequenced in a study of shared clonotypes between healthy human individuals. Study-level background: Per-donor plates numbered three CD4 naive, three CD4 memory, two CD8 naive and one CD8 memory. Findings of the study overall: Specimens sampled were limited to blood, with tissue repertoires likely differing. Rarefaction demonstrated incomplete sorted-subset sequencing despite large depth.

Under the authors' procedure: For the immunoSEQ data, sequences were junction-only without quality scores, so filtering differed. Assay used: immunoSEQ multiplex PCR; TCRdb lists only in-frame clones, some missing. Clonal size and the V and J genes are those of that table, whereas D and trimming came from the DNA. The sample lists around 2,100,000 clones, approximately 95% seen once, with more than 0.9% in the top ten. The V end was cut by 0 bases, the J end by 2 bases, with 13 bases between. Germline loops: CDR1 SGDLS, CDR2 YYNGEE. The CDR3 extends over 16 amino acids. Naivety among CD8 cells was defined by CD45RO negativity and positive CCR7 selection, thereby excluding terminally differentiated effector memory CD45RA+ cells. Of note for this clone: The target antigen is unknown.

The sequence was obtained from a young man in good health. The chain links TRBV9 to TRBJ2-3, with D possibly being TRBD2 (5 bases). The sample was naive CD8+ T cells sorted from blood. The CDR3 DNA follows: TGTGCCAGCAGCGTAGGAGAGAGCGGAAACACAGATACGCAGTATTTT. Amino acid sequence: CASSVGESGNTDTQYF.